This T cell receptor beta chain originates from a study of blood T cell repertoires in COVID-19. Across the study: Spain, Italy and the United States supplied samples that represented acute and convalescent COVID-19. T cells, B-cell-depleted T cells, or PBMCs supplied cDNA or gDNA.

How the authors handled the data: It was from reference gene primer amplification that nucleated cell counts were estimated. Measured with immunoSEQ multiplex PCR; TCRdb has only the in-frame clones, and not every one. The V and J calls and the clone size are those of that table, but D and trimming were determined from the DNA. The sample lists approximately 31,000 clones, roughly nine tenths seen once, with around 3.6% in the top ten. Trimming cost V 1 base and J 0 bases, with 13 bases left between them. Germline V gene data show CDR1 as MNHEY and CDR2 as SMNVEV (reference sequence). The CDR3 length is 17 residues.

This TCR came from a man between 60 and 70 years old with acute or convalescent COVID-19. V and J are TRBV27 and TRBJ1-3; D unresolved. Material: peripheral blood. DNA of the CDR3: TGTGCCAGCAGTTTATTCGCCCCCCTGAGCTCTGGAAACACCATATATTTT. Translated, it gives CASSLFAPLSSGNTIYF.